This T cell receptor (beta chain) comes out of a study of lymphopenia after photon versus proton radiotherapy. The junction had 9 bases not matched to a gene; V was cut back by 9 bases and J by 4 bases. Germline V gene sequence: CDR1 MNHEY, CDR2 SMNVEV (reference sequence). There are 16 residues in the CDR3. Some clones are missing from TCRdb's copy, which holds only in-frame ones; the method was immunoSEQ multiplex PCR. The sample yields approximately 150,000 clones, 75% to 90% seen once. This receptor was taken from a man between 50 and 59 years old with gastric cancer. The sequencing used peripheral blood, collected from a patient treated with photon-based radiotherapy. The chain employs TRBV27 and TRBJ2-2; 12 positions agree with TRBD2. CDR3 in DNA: TGTGCCAGTAATAGGGGACTAGCGGGTGTCACCGGGGAGCTGTTTTTT. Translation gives CASNRGLAGVTGELFF.